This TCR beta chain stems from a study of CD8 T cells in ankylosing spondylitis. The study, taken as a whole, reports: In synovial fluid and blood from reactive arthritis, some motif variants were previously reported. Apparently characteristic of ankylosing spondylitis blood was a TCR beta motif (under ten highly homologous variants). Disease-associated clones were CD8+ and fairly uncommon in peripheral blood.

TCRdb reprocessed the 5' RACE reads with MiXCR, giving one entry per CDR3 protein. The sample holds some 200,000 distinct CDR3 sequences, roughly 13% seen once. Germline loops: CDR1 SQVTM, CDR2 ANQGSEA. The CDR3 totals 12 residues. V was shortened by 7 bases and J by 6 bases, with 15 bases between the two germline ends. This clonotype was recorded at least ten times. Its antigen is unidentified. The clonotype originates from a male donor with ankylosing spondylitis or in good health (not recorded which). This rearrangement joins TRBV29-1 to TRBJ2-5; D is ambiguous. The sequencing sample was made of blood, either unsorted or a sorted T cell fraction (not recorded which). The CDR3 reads CSGLPSEKTQYF. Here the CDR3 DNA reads TGCAGCGGCCTACCCTCCGAGAAGACCCAGTACTTC.